The entry that follows covers one T cell receptor (beta chain) sequence. Generated by immunoSEQ multiplex PCR, the TCRdb table keeps only in-frame clones and is missing some. The table has a few hundred thousand clones, roughly 90% seen once. The CDR3 runs 12 residues. The V end was cut by 3 bases, the J end by 10 bases, with 10 bases between. CDR1 and CDR2 from the germline V gene are MDHEN and SYDVKM. The sample belongs to a study of blood T cell repertoires in COVID-19. The source of this sequence is a woman between 40 and 50 years old who had recovered from COVID-19. V and J are TRBV28 and TRBJ2-1, with D hard to call. The sequenced material came from peripheral blood. The CDR3 sequence is CASSFRVREQFF. The DNA of the CDR3 is TGTGCCAGCAGTTTTCGAGTTCGAGAGCAGTTCTTC.